This T cell receptor (beta chain) emerged from a study of blood T cell repertoires in COVID-19. Overall study: The samples span acute and convalescent COVID-19 from the United States, Italy and Spain. PBMCs, B-cell-depleted T cells, or T cells were the source of the cDNA or gDNA that made up the material.

The CDR3 is made up of 14 amino acids. The germline gives CDR1 SNHLY, CDR2 FYNNEI. V shed 8 bases and J 6 bases; nucleotides not matched to a gene: 8. The authors' processing: For nucleated cells, counts were estimated from reference gene primer amplification. The method was immunoSEQ multiplex PCR; TCRdb's version includes in-frame clones alone and lacks a portion of them. The DNA was the basis for D and trimming; V, J and clone size are from that table. The table has approximately 130,000 clones, 75% to 90% seen once. V and J are TRBV2 and TRBJ2-1; the match to TRBD1 covers 9 bases. This TCR was recovered from a woman aged 50 to 60 who had recovered from COVID-19. The sequenced sample was peripheral blood. Here the CDR3 DNA reads TGTGCCAGCCATAGGACAGGGGTGTCCAATGAGCAGTTCTTC. It specifies CASHRTGVSNEQFF.